Below are 32 T cell receptor beta chains sequenced from a single sample in a study of CD8+CD57+ T cells in acquired aplastic anemia. Investigators profiled TCR beta VDJ and CDR3 from genomic DNA template. In TCRdb, the reads were re-called with MiXCR into one record per CDR3 protein. The data contain about 180,000 distinct CDR3 sequences, about half of them singletons. Material for sequencing was sorted CD4+, CD8+, or CD8+CD57+ T cells (not recorded which) from PBMCs. The receptor source for this set is a human donor in good health.

The table lists this clonotype with a few counts. The chain has TRBV20-1 and TRBJ2-1; D is unclear. The germline gives CDR1 DFQATT, CDR2 SNEGSKA (reference sequence). The CDR3 sequence is 11 residues long. Trimming shortened V by 3 bases and J by 4 bases, and 4 bases separated the two germline ends. In DNA form, the CDR3 reads TGCAGTGCTAGGACTTACAATGAGCAGTTCTTC. It specifies CSARTYNEQFF.

The V gene is TRBV10-3, the J gene TRBJ2-7, with 9 bases lining up with TRBD2. CDR1 ENHRY and CDR2 SYGVKD come from the germline V gene. The CDR3 totals 13 residues. The V and J ends lost 10 bases and 4 bases, in that order; junction bases with no gene match: 8. The CDR3 loop reads CATAGTSPYEQYF. CDR3 nucleotides: TGTGCCACCGCCGGGACTAGCCCTTACGAGCAGTACTTC.

V is TRBV19 and J is TRBJ2-1; D remains ambiguous. The germline V and J ends were trimmed by 1 base and 0 bases, with 10 bases remaining between them. The length of the CDR3 is 16 residues. Germline V CDR1 and CDR2: LNHDA, SQIVND (reference sequence). The DNA of the CDR3 is TGTGCCAGTAGTATAGTTGGATCGAGCTCCTACAATGAGCAGTTCTTC. This gives the protein CASSIVGSSSYNEQFF.

Only a few counts were recorded for this clonotype. V gene TRBV29-1 combines with J gene TRBJ2-1; 10 nucleotides line up with TRBD2. Germline CDR1 reads SQVTM; CDR2 reads ANQGSEA. This CDR3 region has 15 residues. J lost 6 bases, V lost 6 bases, and 11 bases had no gene match. CDR3 nucleotide sequence: TGCAGCGTGTATGGGCTAGCGGGGGACTCCAATGAGCAGTTCTTC. It specifies CSVYGLAGDSNEQFF.

Ten or more counts support this clonotype. The V and J genes are TRBV19 and TRBJ2-2, with D unclear. V shed 3 bases and J shed 6 bases, with 2 bases lying between them. The CDR3 covers 11 residues. Germline lookup yields CDR1 LNHDA and CDR2 SQIVND (reference sequence). For the CDR3, the DNA is TGTGCCAGTAGTATGTCCGGGGAGCTGTTTTTT. This gives the protein CASSMSGELFF.

The chain links TRBV20-1 to TRBJ1-6; D is uncertain. Germline V gene sequence: CDR1 DFQATT, CDR2 SNEGSKA (reference sequence). Trimming left V 3 bases short and J 1 base short, with 10 bases between. The CDR3 is 15 residues long. This CDR3 reads CSARYRESYNSPLHF. DNA of the CDR3: TGCAGTGCTAGGTATCGGGAATCCTATAATTCACCCCTCCACTTT.

The chain joins TRBV28 to TRBJ2-5, with D uncertain. In germline, CDR1 is MDHEN, CDR2 SYDVKM. The length of the CDR3 is 11 residues. V was cut by 8 bases and J by 3 bases, with 7 bases left in between. The CDR3 here is CASARKETQYF. CDR3 bases: TGTGCCAGCGCCAGGAAAGAGACCCAGTACTTC.

This clonotype was seen a few times. V usage is TRBV25-1 and J usage is TRBJ1-1; D perhaps matches TRBD1 (5 bases). The germline V and J ends were trimmed by 2 bases and 1 base, with 20 bases remaining between them. Germline CDR1 is MGHDK and CDR2 is SYGVNS. The CDR3 consists of 18 residues. The CDR3 DNA is TGTGCCAGCAGTGAAATGCCCACGAGGGGAGGGAGGAACACTGAAGCTTTCTTT. Its translation is CASSEMPTRGGRNTEAFF.

With regard to this clonotype: One end of the junction fails to match germline, which may point to a read error. This sequence joins TRBV2 and TRBJ1-1; tentatively, D is TRBD1 (6 bases). The CDR3 runs to 13 residues. CDR1 is SNHLY and CDR2 is FYNNEI in the germline V gene. The DNA of the CDR3 is TGTGCCAGCAGATACAGGGTGAGCACTGAAGCTTCCTTT. The encoded protein is CASRYRVSTEASF.

This clonotype turned up a few times. This rearrangement joins TRBV7-9 to TRBJ2-1, with D unclear. The CDR3 length is 13 residues. Germline V gives CDR1 SEHNR, CDR2 FQNEAQ (reference sequence). V was cut by 0 bases and J by 7 bases, with 7 bases left in between. The CDR3 DNA reads as TGTGCCAGCAGCTTAGCGGGTGTAAATGAGCAGTTCTTC. The encoded protein is CASSLAGVNEQFF.

V is TRBV13 and J is TRBJ1-1; TRBD1 matches at 7 bases. V dropped 2 bases and J dropped 7; count of bases not matched to a gene: 4. This CDR3 is built from 13 residues. The germline gives CDR1 PRHDT, CDR2 FYEKMQ (reference sequence). The CDR3 loop is CASSLQGVIEAFF. For the CDR3, the DNA is TGTGCCAGCAGCTTACAGGGGGTAATTGAAGCTTTCTTT. The whole variable domain, filled in from reference TRBV13 and TRBJ1-1, reads AAGVIQSPRHLIKEKRETATLKCYPIPRHDTVYWYQQGPGQDPQFLISFYEKMQSDKGSIPDRFSAQQFSDYHSELNMSSLELGDSALYFCASSLQGVIEAFFGQGTRLTVV.

This clonotype was recorded at least ten times. The CDR3 bases are TGTGCCAGCAGCTTGAAAGTCGGGGGGCTAGCAGATACGCAGTATTTT. Translated: CASSLKVGGLADTQYF. This chain links TRBV5-4 with TRBJ2-3, with D possibly TRBD2 on 7 matching bases. Germline lookup yields CDR1 SGHNT and CDR2 YYREEE (reference sequence). The length of the CDR3 is 16 residues. V was pared by 1 base and J by 4 bases, with 16 bases between.

Comment on this clonotype: A much larger clone differs from this one at a single base, so this may be a read error. The gene calls are TRBV7-2 and TRBJ2-7; 8 bases fit TRBD1. The V and J ends lost 5 bases and 4 bases, in that order; junction bases with no gene match: 4. Germline V gene data show CDR1 as SGHTA and CDR2 as FQGNSA. This CDR3 is built from 13 residues. In nucleotides, the CDR3 is TGTGCCAGCAGCGCTAACAGGGGGTACGAGCAGTACTTC. Translation: CASSANRGYEQYF.

As for this clonotype: A much bigger clone sits one base away, suggesting this may be a read error. The chain carries TRBV9 and TRBJ1-6, with 10 bases identical to TRBD1. CDR1 and CDR2 (germline): SGDLS, YYNGEE. CDR3 size: 17 residues. Losses at the gene ends were 4 bases for V and 6 bases for J; bases not matched to a gene: 10. CDR3 sequence: CASSQGDRGHRNSPLHF. In DNA form, the CDR3 reads TGTGCCAGCAGCCAAGGGGACAGGGGCCATCGTAATTCACCCCTCCACTTT.

This sequence joins TRBV7-4 and TRBJ1-1; unclear D gene. The V end was cut by 1 base, the J end by 6 bases, with 6 bases between. The CDR3 runs 12 residues. Germline lookup yields CDR1 SGHVT and CDR2 SQSDAQ. DNA of the CDR3: TGTGCCAGCAGCTTAGAGCAGGCTGAAGCTTTCTTT. Its protein is CASSLEQAEAFF.

This rearrangement joins TRBV24-1 to TRBJ2-1, with 8 nucleotides matching TRBD2. Looked up from germline, CDR1 is KGHDR and CDR2 is SFDVKD. J was trimmed by 8 bases and V by 9 bases; bases with no gene match: 17. The CDR3 loop spans 16 amino acids. The CDR3 spells CATSSEGLVGRHEQFF. CDR3 sequence (DNA): TGTGCCACCTCTAGCGAGGGACTAGTTGGTAGGCATGAGCAGTTCTTC.

The chain employs TRBV24-1 and TRBJ1-2; tentatively, D is TRBD1 (6 bases). Germline CDR1 reads KGHDR; CDR2 reads SFDVKD. V was shortened by 3 bases and J by 4 bases, with 17 bases between the two germline ends. The CDR3 is made up of 16 amino acids. The CDR3 coding sequence is TGTGCCACCAGTGATCTTGAGGGGGGTCCGGTCTATGGCTACACCTTC. Translation gives CATSDLEGGPVYGYTF.

This clonotype was seen many times. The chain carries TRBV6-5 and TRBJ2-7, with 8 bases matching TRBD1. The CDR3 totals 13 residues. Looked up from germline, CDR1 is MNHEY and CDR2 is SVGAGI. J was trimmed by 4 bases and V by 6 bases; bases with no gene match: 5. As DNA, the CDR3 is TGTGCCAGCAGGGACAGGGATCGGTACGAGCAGTACTTC. This gives the protein CASRDRDRYEQYF.

This sequence joins TRBV7-9 and TRBJ2-7; D remains ambiguous. Germline lookup yields CDR1 SEHNR and CDR2 FQNEAQ (reference sequence). This CDR3 has 11 amino acids. Trimming took 3 bases from V and 3 from J, leaving 3 bases between them. The chain's CDR3 is CASSFNYEQYF. Written as DNA, the CDR3 is TGTGCCAGCAGCTTTAACTACGAGCAGTACTTC. Combining the CDR3 with reference TRBV7-9 and TRBJ2-7 gives the whole variable domain DTGVSQNPRHKITKRGQNVTFRCDPISEHNRLYWYRQTLGQGPEFLTYFQNEAQLEKSRLLSDRFSAERPKGSFSTLEIQRTEQGDSAMYLCASSFNYEQYFGPGTRLTVT.

This clonotype was seen once. This chain links TRBV20-1 with TRBJ2-7; no firm D call. The germline V gene has CDR1 DFQATT and CDR2 SNEGSKA (reference sequence). The CDR3 sequence is 10 residues long. The CDR3 reads CRGYPGPQYF. The CDR3 DNA sequence: TGCAGGGGCTATCCGGGTCCCCAGTACTTC.

This clonotype came up many times. The chain links TRBV20-1 to TRBJ1-5; D remains unclear. This CDR3 is built from 13 residues. Trimming removed 3 bases from V and 3 bases from J, with 9 bases in between. The germline gives CDR1 DFQATT, CDR2 SNEGSKA (reference sequence). CDR3 region: CSASSSVNQPQHF. The CDR3 region has the DNA TGCAGTGCTAGCTCCTCGGTCAATCAGCCCCAGCATTTT.

V gene TRBV25-1 combines with J gene TRBJ1-4; D is undetermined. CDR1 MGHDK and CDR2 SYGVNS come from the germline V gene. Between the trimmed V and J ends, which lost 3 bases and 6 bases, there was a span of 8 bases. The CDR3 sequence is 13 residues long. CDR3 DNA sequence: TGTGCCAGCAGTGAGTGGCGAGATGAAAAACTGTTTTTT. Translated, it gives CASSEWRDEKLFF.

This clonotype came up many times. This chain uses TRBV20-1 with TRBJ2-7; either TRBD1 or TRBD2 may supply D (5 bases each). The CDR3 consists of 12 residues. Germline loops: CDR1 DFQATT, CDR2 SNEGSKA (reference sequence). V lost 5 bases and J lost 4, with 12 bases in between. The CDR3 here is CSAVLGTYEQYF. The CDR3 coding sequence is TGCAGTGCTGTCCTCGGGACGTACGAGCAGTACTTC.

The chain carries TRBV7-2 and TRBJ1-1; D is ambiguous. The CDR3 is 13 residues long. With 1 base removed from V and 6 bases from J, the gap between germline ends came to 9 bases. The V gene's germline CDR1 is SGHTA and CDR2 FQGNSA. For the CDR3, the DNA is TGTGCCAGCAGCTTAGGATGGGAGGCTGAAGCTTTCTTT. Residues: CASSLGWEAEAFF.

Of note for this clonotype: Relative to the germline gene, one junction end is altered; a read error may explain this. The chain employs TRBV2 and TRBJ2-2, with D tentatively TRBD2 (5 bases). Germline loops: CDR1 SNHLY, CDR2 FYNNEI. The CDR3 spans 13 residues. CDR3 nucleotide sequence: TGTGCCAGCAGTGTAAAAGACACCGGGGAGCTGTTCTTT. Its translation: CASSVKDTGELFF.

This clonotype occurred a few times. V gene TRBV6-6 combines with J gene TRBJ2-2; 11 bases agree with TRBD1. The CDR3 length is 16 residues. Looked up from germline, CDR1 is MNHNY and CDR2 is SVGAGI (reference sequence). The V segment lost 4 bases and the J segment 7 bases; nucleotides outside the gene matches: 8. The CDR3 loop reads CASSSRTGGWIGELFF. CDR3 coding DNA: TGTGCCAGCAGTTCCCGGACAGGGGGCTGGATCGGGGAGCTGTTTTTT.

The rearrangement joins TRBV10-3 to TRBJ2-5; D perhaps matches TRBD1 (5 bases). V was shortened by 3 bases and J by 4 bases, with 18 bases between the two germline ends. The CDR3 covers 16 residues. Germline V CDR1 and CDR2: ENHRY, SYGVKD. DNA for the CDR3: TGTGCCATCAGTGAAACCGGGTCAGGGCCTCGAGAGACCCAGTACTTC. Its protein product is CAISETGSGPRETQYF.

The chain couples TRBV12-3 or TRBV12-4 to TRBJ1-2, with TRBD1 as a possible D gene (6 bases). The CDR3 spans 12 residues. V was trimmed by 8 bases and J by 5 bases, leaving 12 bases between them. CDR3 DNA: TGTGCCAGCGGCTATGGACAGTATGGCTACACCTTC. Its translation: CASGYGQYGYTF.

This chain joins TRBV10-3 and TRBJ1-2; D is undetermined. V shed 10 bases and J shed 3 bases, with 15 bases lying between them. The CDR3 extends over 13 amino acids. Germline lookup yields CDR1 ENHRY and CDR2 SYGVKD. The CDR3 coding sequence is TGTGCCAGTAGTATTGGCCGGGACTATGGCTACACCTTC. Its protein product is CASSIGRDYGYTF.

J is TRBJ1-3 and V is TRBV20-1; 10 bases map to TRBD1. Germline CDR1 reads DFQATT; CDR2 reads SNEGSKA (reference sequence). This CDR3 is built from 15 residues. Trimming took 6 bases from V and 0 from J; bases not matched to a gene: 5. CDR3 sequence: CSARTGGSSGNTIYF. The DNA of the CDR3 is TGCAGTGCAAGGACAGGGGGGTCCTCTGGAAACACCATATATTTT.

This clonotype was seen repeatedly, ten times or more. The chain carries TRBV19 and TRBJ1-2; D might be TRBD1 (5 bases). The germline V gene has CDR1 LNHDA and CDR2 SQIVND (reference sequence). V dropped 0 bases and J dropped 2 bases, with 13 bases sitting between them. The length of the CDR3 is 16 residues. CDR3 in DNA: TGTGCCAGTAGTATAGATCCTAGGACACAAAACTATGGCTACACCTTC. Amino acids: CASSIDPRTQNYGYTF.

This clonotype has a handful of counts. This chain links TRBV20-1 with TRBJ2-1; 10 bases align to TRBD2. Germline CDR1 and CDR2: DFQATT and SNEGSKA (reference sequence). The CDR3 length is 15 residues. Trimming removed 2 bases from V and 10 bases from J; junction bases left unmatched: 11. The CDR3, as DNA: TGCAGTGCTAGACGTCGGAGCGGGAGGGGGCGCGAGCAGTTCTTC. It translates to CSARRRSGRGREQFF.